Below, 23 T cell receptor beta chains from the same sample are listed, as sequenced in a study of T cell repertoires in ileal Crohn's disease. Libraries were prepared by immunoSEQ multiplex PCR; TCRdb keeps only in-frame clonotypes and omits some of them. The sample consists of about 15,000 clones, about 78% of them appearing once. Specimen: ileal tissue. Every receptor here comes from an adult with Crohn's disease.

In this sample, this clone turned up a few times. The CDR3 is CAISRTSSYEQYF. The CDR3 region has the DNA TGTGCCATCAGTCGGACTAGTTCGTACGAGCAGTACTTC. The chain has TRBV10-3 and TRBJ2-7; TRBD2 aligns across 7 bases. Germline V gene sequence: CDR1 ENHRY, CDR2 SYGVKD. The CDR3 has 13 residues. The J segment lost 4 bases and the V segment lost 5 bases, leaving 5 bases of the junction unmatched.

This clone counts as large. The chain is built from TRBV19 and TRBJ2-7; tentative D call: TRBD2 (6 bases). CDR3 length: 14 residues. CDR1 LNHDA and CDR2 SQIVND come from the germline V gene (reference sequence). V was pared by 5 bases and J by 2 bases, with 13 bases between. In DNA form, the CDR3 reads TGTGCCAGTAGTCCTCGACTAGGAACCTACGAGCAGTACTTC. Translating it yields CASSPRLGTYEQYF.

The V call is TRBV28, the J call TRBJ2-6, with D tentatively TRBD2 (5 bases). V shed 1 base and J shed 2 bases, with 6 bases lying between them. Germline CDR1 is MDHEN and CDR2 is SYDVKM. CDR3 size: 15 residues. The DNA for the CDR3 is TGTGCCAGCAGTTTATCCGGGGCTGGGGCCAACGTCCTGACTTTC. Translating it yields CASSLSGAGANVLTF. The whole variable domain, filled in from reference TRBV28 and TRBJ2-6, reads DVKVTQSSRYLVKRTGEKVFLECVQDMDHENMFWYRQDPGLGLRLIYFSYDVKMKEKGDIPEGYSVSREKKERFSLILESASTNQTSMYLCASSLSGAGANVLTFGAGSRLTVL.

The chain employs TRBV6-1 and TRBJ1-1, with D perhaps matching TRBD1 (5 bases). Germline-derived CDR1 and CDR2 are MNHNS and SASEGT. The CDR3 sequence is 16 residues long. V shed 2 bases and J shed 0 bases, with 13 bases lying between them. The CDR3 nucleotides are TGTGCCAGCAGTGAAATTATCGGACAATTGAACACTGAAGCTTTCTTT. It specifies CASSEIIGQLNTEAFF.

This clone was seen only once. The junction departs from germline at one end; a sequencing error may be responsible. In nucleotides, the CDR3 is TGTGCCAGCAGCCCCCTAGCCACCCAAGGACCCTTC. Protein product: CASSPLATQGPF. This chain uses TRBV7-9 with TRBJ2-7; tentative D call: TRBD2 (5 bases). The CDR3 contains 12 residues. From germline, CDR1 is SEHNR and CDR2 FQNEAQ (reference sequence).

J is TRBJ2-1 and V is TRBV29-1; 7 bases align to TRBD2. Germline V lookup: CDR1 SQVTM, CDR2 ANQGSEA. The J segment lost 6 bases and the V segment lost 4 bases, leaving 6 bases of the junction unmatched. This CDR3 is 13 amino acids long. CDR3 in DNA: TGCAGCGTTGTGATCGGGAGGCCCAATGAGCAGTTCTTC. It encodes CSVVIGRPNEQFF.

This rearrangement joins TRBV2 to TRBJ1-1, with TRBD1 matching 7 bases. The CDR3 has 14 amino acids. Trimming cost V 4 bases and J 2 bases; bases outside gene matches: 4. Germline CDR1 SNHLY, CDR2 FYNNEI. CDR3 DNA: TGTGCCAGCAGTGTGGACAGGATTAACACTGAAGCTTTCTTT. This encodes CASSVDRINTEAFF. The full variable domain, rest sourced from reference TRBV2 and TRBJ1-1, is EPEVTQTPSHQVTQMGQEVILRCVPISNHLYFYWYRQILGQKVEFLVSFYNNEISEKSEIFDDQFSVERPDGSNFTLKIRSTKLEDSAMYFCASSVDRINTEAFFGQGTRLTVV.

The CDR3 here is CASSWTGGPRTGELFF. In nucleotides, the CDR3 is TGTGCCAGCAGCTGGACGGGGGGGCCGAGGACCGGGGAGCTGTTTTTT. The chain employs TRBV7-6 and TRBJ2-2, with 8 bases matching TRBD2. Losses at the gene ends were 4 bases for V and 5 bases for J; bases not matched to a gene: 9. CDR1 and CDR2 (germline): SGHVS, FNYEAQ. CDR3 length: 16 amino acids. Supplemented by reference TRBV7-6 and TRBJ2-2, the full variable domain reads GAGVSQSPRYKVTKRGQDVALRCDPISGHVSLYWYRQALGQGPEFLTYFNYEAQQDKSGLPNDRFSAERPEGSISTLTIQRTEQRDSAMYRCASSWTGGPRTGELFFGEGSRLTVL.

The rearrangement links TRBV2 to TRBJ2-5; the D is unclear. Per the germline V gene, CDR1 is SNHLY and CDR2 is FYNNEI. The CDR3 loop spans 11 amino acids. Trimming shortened V by 4 bases and J by 2 bases, and 2 bases separated the two germline ends. The CDR3: CASSAQETQYF. CDR3 bases: TGTGCCAGCAGTGCTCAAGAGACCCAGTACTTC.

This chain uses TRBV5-6 with TRBJ1-1, with D hard to call. The ends were cut back, 2 bases at V and 2 bases at J, with 7 bases in the middle. The CDR3 runs to 13 residues. CDR1 is SGHDT, CDR2 YYEEEE, per germline. Here the CDR3 reads CASSFGGNTEAFF. As DNA, the CDR3 is TGTGCCAGCAGCTTCGGCGGCAACACTGAAGCTTTCTTT. The full variable domain, with the rest looked up from reference TRBV5-6 and TRBJ1-1, is DAGVTQSPTHLIKTRGQQVTLRCSPKSGHDTVSWYQQALGQGPQFIFQYYEEEERQRGNFPDRFSGHQFPNYSSELNVNALLLGDSALYLCASSFGGNTEAFFGQGTRLTVV.

This chain connects TRBV2 to TRBJ2-1; D may be TRBD2 (5 bases). In germline, CDR1 is SNHLY, CDR2 FYNNEI. Trimming stripped 4 bases from V and 10 bases from J, with 11 bases between. The CDR3 covers 12 residues. The CDR3 protein is CASSALSAEQFF. Written as DNA, the CDR3 is TGTGCCAGCAGTGCCCTTAGCGCGGAGCAGTTCTTC.

The chain uses TRBV11-3 and TRBJ2-1, with a weak D call TRBD2 (5 bases). Germline CDR1 is SGHNT and CDR2 is YENEEA. The length of the CDR3 is 16 residues. The V end lost 1 base, the J end lost 4 bases, and 14 bases lay between the germline ends. This CDR3 reads CASSLGSLGLYNEQFF. DNA for the CDR3: TGTGCCAGCAGCTTAGGCTCACTAGGGCTATACAATGAGCAGTTCTTC.

This sequence joins TRBV18 and TRBJ1-4, with 8 bases identical to TRBD1. The CDR3 has 19 amino acids. The ends lost 1 base at V and 4 bases at J; junction bases unmatched: 14. Germline V lookup: CDR1 KGHSH, CDR2 LQKENI. Here the CDR3 DNA reads TGTGCCAGCTCACCACGAATTACGATTGACAGGGGTGGTAATGAAAAACTGTTTTTT. This sequence encodes CASSPRITIDRGGNEKLFF.

The chain has TRBV7-9 and TRBJ1-1; tentative D call: TRBD1 (5 bases). Germline V gene lookup returns CDR1 SEHNR and CDR2 FQNEAQ (reference sequence). Trimming shortened V by 5 bases and J by 11 bases, and 15 bases separated the two germline ends. The CDR3 has 12 amino acids. This chain's CDR3 is CASSLGPGEAFF. The CDR3 DNA reads TGTGCCAGCAGCCTGGGCCCGGGGGAGGCTTTCTTT.

V usage is TRBV30 and J usage is TRBJ1-1; possible D gene TRBD1, 5 bases. Germline CDR1 is GTSNPN and CDR2 is SVGIG (reference sequence). Trimming removed 5 bases from V and 7 bases from J, with 11 bases in between. The CDR3 extends over 11 amino acids. CDR3 sequence (DNA): TGTGCCTGGGGGGCTGGCATTGAAGCTTTCTTT. This sequence encodes CAWGAGIEAFF.

Notes on this clone: This sample includes further DNA sequences coding for the same CDR3. The chain employs TRBV6-1 and TRBJ1-1; no clear D. This CDR3 region has 13 residues. Per the germline V gene, CDR1 is MNHNS and CDR2 is SASEGT. V lost 2 bases and J 0 bases, leaving 4 bases between the germline ends. CDR3 nucleotide sequence: TGTGCCAGCAGTGAACCCATGAACACTGAAGCTTTCTTT. This sequence encodes CASSEPMNTEAFF.

This chain links TRBV4-3 with TRBJ1-6; D ambiguous. Germline assignment: CDR1 LGHNA and CDR2 YSLEER. V was trimmed by 0 bases and J by 10 bases, leaving 10 bases between them. CDR3 size: 14 residues. CDR3 bases: TGCGCCAGCAGCCAAGAAGGGAGGGAGTCACCCCTCCACTTT. It yields the protein CASSQEGRESPLHF.

V usage is TRBV6-1 and J usage is TRBJ2-7, with 9 bases lining up with TRBD1. The CDR3 contains 14 residues. Germline assignment: CDR1 MNHNS and CDR2 SASEGT. V shed 4 bases, J shed 5 bases, and the junction held 6 bases outside the gene matches. The CDR3 spells CASSGGQGSNEQYF. CDR3 in DNA: TGTGCCAGCAGTGGGGGACAGGGTTCCAACGAGCAGTACTTC.

The chain uses TRBV5-1 and TRBJ2-1; 12 nucleotides match TRBD2. Germline V gene lookup returns CDR1 SGHRS and CDR2 YFSETQ. The CDR3 consists of 15 residues. J gave up 8 bases and V 3 bases, and 6 bases lay outside the gene matches. CDR3 amino acids: CASSSGLAGKHEQFF. CDR3 nucleotide sequence: TGCGCCAGCAGCTCCGGACTAGCGGGGAAACATGAGCAGTTCTTC.

The chain joins TRBV9 to TRBJ2-1; 10 bases fit TRBD2. V shed 0 bases, J shed 6 bases, and the junction held 3 bases outside the gene matches. CDR3 length: 15 amino acids. CDR1 SGDLS and CDR2 YYNGEE come from the germline V gene. CDR3 residues: CASSVASGSSNEQFF. The CDR3 region has the DNA TGTGCCAGCAGCGTAGCTAGCGGGAGCAGCAATGAGCAGTTCTTC.

The V and J genes are TRBV6-6 and TRBJ2-2; 10 bases are shared with TRBD2. Germline V gene sequence: CDR1 MNHNY, CDR2 SVGAGI (reference sequence). V dropped 6 bases and J dropped 1; count of bases not matched to a gene: 5. The CDR3 runs 16 residues. CDR3 nucleotide sequence: TGTGCCAGCAGGATGCGGACTAGCGGGAACACCGGGGAGCTGTTTTTT. Protein sequence: CASRMRTSGNTGELFF.

The chain couples TRBV14 to TRBJ2-3; D perhaps matches TRBD2 (5 bases). V was cut by 0 bases and J by 3 bases, with 13 bases left in between. The germline CDR1 and CDR2 sequences are SGHDN and FVKESK. The length of the CDR3 is 16 residues. In nucleotides, the CDR3 is TGTGCCAGCAGCCAAGATAGTTCTAGCTGGACAGATACGCAGTATTTT. Amino acid sequence: CASSQDSSSWTDTQYF.

As DNA, the CDR3 is TGTGCCAGCAGCTCCGGGAGGGGGGTCGAAGCTTTCTTT. Translated, it gives CASSSGRGVEAFF. The chain has TRBV9 and TRBJ1-1; possible D gene TRBD1, 6 bases. The germline gives CDR1 SGDLS, CDR2 YYNGEE. Trimming removed 4 bases from V and 8 bases from J, with 15 bases in between. The CDR3 loop spans 13 amino acids. Based on the CDR3 plus reference TRBV9 and TRBJ1-1, the full variable domain is DSGVTQTPKHLITATGQRVTLRCSPRSGDLSVYWYQQSLDQGLQFLIQYYNGEERAKGNILERFSAQQFPDLHSELNLSSLELGDSALYFCASSSGRGVEAFFGQGTRLTVV.